This TCR beta chain was recorded in a study of CD8+CD57+ T cells in acquired aplastic anemia (dated by TCRdb to 2017 to 2018). Turning to the overall study: DNA extracted from sorted CD4+ and CD8+ cells had a mean of approximately 3 ug, with a range of roughly 0.18 to 27.4 ug. Healthy donor samples averaged approximately 10 million reads for CD4+ and around 12 million for CD8+ cells.

Its CDR3 holds 18 amino acids, cysteine through phenylalanine. The only DNA kept is the CDR3, 54 bases in frame from the first base. Taken from the germline V gene (reference sequence), the CDR1 and CDR2 loops are LNHDA and SQIVND. V is pruned by 7 bases and J by 0 bases, leaving 15 bases of the junction without a gene match. General conclusions and limits of the study: No significant difference in CD8+ Simpson's diversity was found between patients and healthy controls (P=0.060). Roughly 29 CD8+ CDR3 sequences were found to be shared between patients and controls, but these sequences appeared to be highly expressed in patients and within the immunodominant clones of the patients.

Regarding this clonotype: Which antigen it targets is not known. Per-nucleotide qualities are absent, and no much larger clonotype sits a single base away.

Genomic DNA was used as template for profiling of TCR beta VDJ combinations and CDR3 sequences. An Illumina HiSeq 2000 was the platform used for TCR repertoire sequencing. The paper's data handling went like this. Repertoire assessment relied on Simpson's diversity index, CDR3 size and DJ length profiles, and TRBV/TRBJ rearrangement plots. The most abundant DNA sequence in the deep sequencing data was defined as the immunodominant clone. CDR3 amino acid sequences were checked for sharing between subjects and were compared against published repertoires and the VDJdb database. Using fastp at Q25 and MiXCR, TCRdb reprocessed the public reads and kept productive beta chains. When rows share a CDR3 protein, they turn into one entry using the most common DNA and genes. The V and J calls come from TCRdb's annotation, not from the publication. The sample profile shows 150,000 to 200,000 distinct CDR3 sequences; approximately 43% of them were found once. Of the sample, approximately 1.1% is held by the ten largest clones.

In this study, sorted CD4+ and CD8+ T cells from the blood of healthy subjects and of severe aplastic anemia patients had their TCR repertoires deep-sequenced. Ficoll-Paque density gradient centrifugation was used to isolate peripheral blood mononuclear cells. Before DNA was extracted, CD4+ and CD8+ T cells were sorted using either FACS or magnetic beads. The chain is encoded by TRBV19 joined to TRBJ1-5, and 7 junctional nucleotides match TRBD1. The receptor was derived from a human donor in good health. Sequenced: sorted CD4+, CD8+, or CD8+CD57+ T cells (not recorded which) from PBMCs. CDR3 sequence: CASKVYQGDRISNQPQHF. The DNA sequence is TGTGCCAGTAAAGTGTACCAGGGGGATCGAATTAGCAATCAGCCCCAGCATTTT.